This T cell receptor beta chain stems from a study of Ad26.COV2.S vaccination and SARS-CoV-2 variants. Study in general: Enrollment placed the donor in the COV1001 Ad26.COV2.S trial arm. Study-wide findings and caveats: With respect to non-spike TCR breadth, vaccine and placebo recipients were similar.

The treatment: some 19 received Ad26.COV2.S at low or high dose, single or two shots; about 5 received placebo; per-sample allocation not given. Sample collection was performed on day 63 after the first vaccine or placebo injection. The individual, an adult aged 18-55 years, was a donor in Boston. With respect to this clone: Its target is unknown. The same CDR3 also results from other DNA sequences found in this sample.

TCRdb's table, derived via immunoSEQ multiplex PCR, lists solely in-frame clones and lacks some. Among roughly 500,000 clones, 70% to 90% were seen once, and the ten largest hold 13%. The V gene's germline CDR1 is ENHRY and CDR2 SYGVKD. V was pared by 4 bases and J by 3 bases, with 7 bases between. The CDR3 has 12 residues. The sample in question was peripheral blood, obtained in a trial of Ad26.COV2.S vaccine versus placebo. This receptor was obtained from a person aged 18 to 59 who received the Ad26.COV2.S COVID-19 vaccine or a placebo. V is TRBV10-3 and J is TRBJ2-7, with a possible D match to TRBD1 (6 bases). CDR3 nucleotides: TGTGCCATCAGTGGGACAGACTACGAGCAGTACTTC. Residues: CAISGTDYEQYF.